This T cell receptor (beta chain) was identified in a study of blood T cell repertoires in COVID-19 (dated by TCRdb to between 2020 and 2021). As for the study more broadly: Collaborator samples came from the United States, Italy and Spain and covered acute and convalescent phases of COVID-19. The samples were drawn from two sources: the first 160 participants of the ongoing ImmuneRACE study, and 950 to 1,500 subjects contributed by 6 global collaborators. Sample metadata almost always included a de-identified subject ID, COVID-19 status, age in years and sex. The repertoires were released in a freely available public database intended as a resource for research on the immune response to SARS-CoV-2. The prospective study material was composed of cDNA or gDNA derived from T cells, B-cell-depleted T cells, or PBMCs. Where available, HLA class I and class II types were obtained from metadata supplied by the sample provider rather than from assay-based typing. Deeply sampled blood TCRbeta repertoires from subjects exposed to, actively infected with, or recovered from COVID-19 were included in the dataset.

TCRbeta CDR3 regions were amplified from genomic DNA by means of the immunoSEQ Assay, a bias-controlled multiplex PCR. The paper's processing steps were these. Nucleated cell counts per sample were estimated from amplification of reference gene primers within the assay. To quantify the absolute abundance of each unique TCRbeta CDR3 rearrangement, sequence reads were collapsed and filtered. For each sample, productive Simpson clonality was calculated as the square root of Simpson's diversity index over productive rearrangements. TCRdb stores this immuneACCESS table with in-frame sequences only. Part of the clones is absent; in the studies checked, under half of the shortfall reflects unresolved V genes, and no reason is known for the rest. V and J calls and clone size are given by that table; D and trimming were obtained from the DNA. The sample table lists 270,000 or so clones, 85% of them with a count of one. The top ten clonotypes cover about 6.2% of the sample.

For this clone: What antigen it recognizes has not been identified. No base-level quality is on record; no much larger clone is a single base apart.

General conclusions and limits of the study: Clinical and demographic metadata were provided uncurated, with the amount varying by source and participant.

Participants in the prospective study were aged about 18 to 90 years, lived in 20 to 30 United States geographic areas, and enrolled through a virtual design. In the prospective study, cohorts were assigned on the basis of participant-reported clinical history obtained from a screening survey and a study questionnaire. Exposed participants had been in contact, within 2 weeks of entering the study, with a person who had a PCR-confirmed or clinician-diagnosed case of COVID-19. In the prospective study, whole blood, serum and a nasopharyngeal or oropharyngeal swab were collected from each participant by mobile phlebotomists. Prospective study participants could optionally give additional blood draws and questionnaires over an approximately two-month period. Before DNA extraction, blood samples from the prospective study were shipped at room temperature or frozen. From the cysteine through the phenylalanine, the CDR3 covers 13 amino acids. Only CDR3 DNA remains: 39 bases, in frame from the first base. V gives up 6 bases and J gives up 9 bases, and the segment between their germline ends measures 16 bases.

The specimen was PBMCs or T cells enriched from blood (not recorded which). The sequence joins TRBV12-3 or TRBV12-4 to TRBJ2-3; the D gene is possibly TRBD1, with 7 bases matching. The clonotype was recovered from a woman between 45 and 65 years old who had been exposed to COVID-19. The CDR3 region has the sequence CASSPPGGWTQYF. The nucleotides are TGTGCCAGCAGCCCCCCAGGGGGGTGGACGCAGTATTTT.